This entry features one T cell receptor (beta chain) sequence. The antigen remains unidentified. The source of the sample is a study of shared clonotypes between healthy human individuals. Broader study findings: Across subsets, estimated richness was generally greater for naive than for memory populations.

The study ran the assay at deep level. On sorted subsets, replicate PCRs used about 180 ng DNA, or 31,000 or so T cell genomes. The authors' processing: Sequence data from immunoSEQ were junction-only and lacked quality scores; consequently, filtering differed. This table comes from immunoSEQ multiplex PCR, and its TCRdb copy is limited to in-frame clones, with some not included. That table is the source of V, J and clone size, and D and trimming were worked out from the DNA. The data contain some 1,100,000 clones, 75% to 85% of them singletons. Sequencing input: memory CD4+ T cells from PBMCs. Sample subset: CD45RA-negative fraction. This TCR came from a man aged 18 to 35 in good health. Some clones in this sample may be carry-over from other donors' samples.

CDR3 in amino acids: CASRNLARTGLNTGELFF. The CDR3 DNA is TGTGCCAGCAGGAATTTGGCTAGGACAGGGCTGAACACCGGGGAGCTGTTTTTT. The chain combines TRBV27 with TRBJ2-2; TRBD1 matches 8 bases. This CDR3 has 18 residues. The V gene's germline CDR1 is MNHEY and CDR2 SMNVEV (reference sequence). Trimming at V came to 6 bases and at J to 1 base, leaving 13 bases not matched to a gene.